Included here is one T cell receptor (beta chain) sequence, with context. This specimen belongs to a study of cytomegalovirus exposure and HLA in healthy donors. CDR3 size: 16 residues. Germline CDR1 and CDR2: MGHRA and YSYEKL. The ends were cut back, 0 bases at V and 4 bases at J, with 12 bases in the middle. Assay used: immunoSEQ multiplex PCR; TCRdb lists only in-frame clones, some missing. Of hundreds of thousands of clones listed, roughly 84% were seen once; the top ten hold 1.5% to 2.5%. Sequencing input: PBMCs. The origin of this receptor is a young woman in good health and CMV-seropositive. J is TRBJ1-4 and V is TRBV4-1; D perhaps matches TRBD1 (5 bases). DNA for the CDR3: TGCGCCAGCAGCCAAGATTTGCGGGGCCGTAATGAAAAACTGTTTTTT. It specifies CASSQDLRGRNEKLFF.